The clone carrying this T cell receptor (beta chain) was recorded once. Its antigen remains unknown. The record originates from a study of PD-1 blockade in mismatch repair-deficient tumors. The overall study: Patients had around 11 mismatch repair-deficient cancer types and were previously treated and progressing.

PCR or immunohistochemistry showed mismatch repair deficiency in every enrolled patient. TCR sequencing covered three patients who responded to pembrolizumab. This table comes from immunoSEQ multiplex PCR, and its TCRdb copy is limited to in-frame clones, with some not included. The table has around 51,000 clones, roughly 80% seen once. Findings and limits, study-wide: After pembrolizumab, tumor-resident clones rose rapidly, then generally contracted before radiologic responses.

The sample was peripheral blood, taken roughly 21 weeks after starting pembrolizumab. This receptor was taken from an adult with mismatch repair-deficient cancer.

CDR3 sequence reads: CASSSDRGRAFF. The CDR3 DNA is TGCGCCAGCAGCTCGGACAGGGGGCGAGCTTTCTTT. The gene calls are TRBV5-1 and TRBJ1-1; TRBD1 agrees at 11 bases. Germline V gene sequence: CDR1 SGHRS, CDR2 YFSETQ. The CDR3 sequence is 12 residues long. V lost 3 bases, J lost 10 bases, and 2 bases stayed unmatched. The whole variable domain, remainder taken from reference TRBV5-1 and TRBJ1-1, is KAGVTQTPRYLIKTRGQQVTLSCSPISGHRSVSWYQQTPGQGLQFLFEYFSETQRNKGNFPGRFSGRQFSNSRSEMNVSTLELGDSALYLCASSSDRGRAFFGQGTRLTVV.